Listed below are T cell receptor beta chains from one sample, sequenced in a study of glioma-infiltrating T cells after dendritic cell vaccination. TCRdb's table, derived via immunoSEQ multiplex PCR, lists solely in-frame clones and lacks some. The sample carries tens of thousands of clones, around four fifths recorded once. The sample here was blood, taken after dendritic cell vaccination. The receptors shown here come from a human donor with glioblastoma. CDR3s include the opening cysteine and the closing phenylalanine or tryptophan. D genes are given only for firm matches. Some rows have no size entry. The others give once, few or many, or a class for an expanded clone.

V gene	D gene	CDR3 length	J gene	clone size	CDR3 protein	CDR3 DNA
TRBV7-3	.	19	TRBJ2-3	.	CASSLRGRTSPTSTDTQYF	TGTGCCAGCAGCTTACGCGGACGGACATCCCCAACTAGCACAGATACGCAGTATTTT
TRBV30	TRBD1	13	TRBJ2-3	few	CACNRGFTDTQYF	TGTGCCTGTAACAGGGGGTTCACAGATACGCAGTATTTT
TRBV18	.	16	TRBJ1-5	.	CASSLGGGSQGQPQHF	TGTGCCAGCTCACTGGGGGGGGGCAGCCAAGGTCAGCCCCAGCATTTT
TRBV27	TRBD1	15	TRBJ2-1	.	CASSRPDRVGMEQFF	TGTGCCAGCAGCCGCCCAGACAGGGTAGGGATGGAGCAGTTCTTC
TRBV9	.	19	TRBJ2-6	once	CASSVAPRQLGSGANVLTF	TGTGCCAGCAGCGTAGCGCCAAGACAGTTAGGCTCTGGGGCCAACGTCCTGACTTTC
TRBV9	.	14	TRBJ2-5	.	CASSVGPGQETQYF	TGTGCCAGCAGCGTAGGTCCCGGCCAAGAGACCCAGTACTTC
TRBV11-2	TRBD1	17	TRBJ1-6	.	CASSPDRGGFYNSPLHF	TGTGCCAGCAGCCCAGACAGGGGAGGGTTTTATAATTCACCCCTCCACTTT
TRBV6-5	.	13	TRBJ1-5	once	CASSQGWEQPQHF	TGTGCCAGCAGTCAGGGATGGGAACAGCCCCAGCATTTT
TRBV7-6	.	14	TRBJ1-4	.	CASSEGATNEKLFF	TGTGCCAGCAGCGAGGGTGCAACTAATGAAAAACTGTTTTTT
TRBV5-1	.	16	TRBJ2-6	.	CASSLSGNSGANVLTF	TGCGCCAGCAGCTTATCAGGGAACTCTGGGGCCAACGTCCTGACTTTC
TRBV9	TRBD2	16	TRBJ2-2	.	CASDQRGTPNTGELFF	TGTGCCAGCGATCAGCGGGGAACTCCGAACACCGGGGAGCTGTTTTTT
TRBV5-1	TRBD1	16	TRBJ1-1	.	CASSPYRDREDTEAFF	TGCGCCAGCAGCCCTTACCGGGACAGGGAGGACACTGAAGCTTTCTTT
TRBV6-5	TRBD1	15	TRBJ1-4	few	CASSSPGQHNEKLFF	TGTGCCAGCAGCTCGCCGGGACAGCATAATGAAAAACTGTTTTTT
TRBV5-6	TRBD1	16	TRBJ2-3	.	CASSSLGQGATDTQYF	TGTGCCAGCAGCTCGCTGGGACAGGGGGCAACAGATACGCAGTATTTT
TRBV9	.	14	TRBJ1-1	.	CASSVGGLGTEAFF	TGTGCCAGCAGCGTAGGTGGGCTGGGCACTGAAGCTTTCTTT
TRBV14	TRBD2	16	TRBJ2-3	few	CASSKGLAGNTDTQYF	TGTGCCAGCAGCAAGGGACTAGCGGGGAACACAGATACGCAGTATTTT
TRBV7-6	.	18	TRBJ1-3	.	CASSLEVTTGTSGNTIYF	TGTGCCAGCAGCTTAGAGGTTACAACAGGTACCTCTGGAAACACCATATATTTT
TRBV7-9	.	15	TRBJ1-3	.	CASSLVSGFGNTIYF	TGTGCCAGCAGCTTAGTGAGCGGGTTCGGAAACACCATATATTTT
TRBV6-1	TRBD1	15	TRBJ2-1	.	CASKSVTGGYNEQFF	TGTGCCAGCAAATCGGTAACAGGGGGCTACAATGAGCAGTTCTTC
TRBV5-1	.	15	TRBJ2-5	few	CASSVTAGGQETQYF	TGCGCCAGCAGCGTGACTGCTGGGGGGCAAGAGACCCAGTACTTC
TRBV29-1	.	14	TRBJ2-1	.	CSVGRVAAYNEQFF	TGCAGCGTTGGACGGGTTGCCGCCTACAATGAGCAGTTCTTC
TRBV5-1	.	14	TRBJ1-1	.	CASSLDRVKTEAFF	TGCGCCAGCAGCTTGGACAGGGTAAAGACTGAAGCTTTCTTT
TRBV5-1	TRBD1	14	TRBJ1-4	.	CASSTGTVDEKLFF	TGCGCCAGCAGCACCGGGACAGTTGATGAAAAACTGTTTTTT
TRBV9	.	12	TRBJ2-3	few	CASSLAPDTQYF	TGTGCCAGCAGCCTGGCACCAGATACGCAGTATTTT
TRBV5-1	.	17	TRBJ2-7	.	CASSLVGGGTLFYEQYF	TGCGCCAGCAGCTTGGTAGGGGGGGGGACACTATTCTACGAGCAGTACTTC
TRBV6-6	.	15	TRBJ1-2	.	CASSYRENSFYGYTF	TGTGCCAGCAGTTACCGGGAGAATTCGTTCTATGGCTACACCTTC
TRBV9	TRBD2	18	TRBJ2-6	.	CASSPRLAGPSGANVLTF	TGTGCCAGCAGCCCACGACTAGCGGGTCCCTCTGGGGCCAACGTCCTGACTTTC
TRBV29-1	TRBD1	14	TRBJ1-1	.	CSVATGGRNTEAFF	TGCAGCGTCGCAACAGGGGGGAGGAACACTGAAGCTTTCTTT
TRBV7-9	.	14	TRBJ2-5	.	CASSLDYTGPTQYF	TGTGCCAGCAGCTTAGATTATACAGGGCCGACCCAGTACTTC
TRBV19	.	15	TRBJ2-5	.	CASSIDPNRQETQYF	TGTGCCAGTAGTATAGATCCTAACAGACAAGAGACCCAGTACTTC
TRBV4-2	.	15	TRBJ1-1	.	CASSPSRVLNTEAFF	TGTGCCAGCAGCCCTTCCAGGGTGTTGAACACTGAAGCTTTCTTT
TRBV12-5	TRBD1	13	TRBJ2-5	.	CASGLYRGETQYF	TGTGCTAGTGGTTTGTACAGGGGGGAGACCCAGTACTTC
TRBV6-1	.	14	TRBJ1-1	.	CASSEWQGSTEAFF	TGTGCCAGCAGTGAATGGCAGGGATCCACTGAAGCTTTCTTT
TRBV2	.	14	TRBJ2-3	.	CASMGLYRTDTQYF	TGTGCCAGCATGGGACTTTATCGCACAGATACGCAGTATTTT
TRBV5-4	TRBD1	14	TRBJ1-1	once	CASSRRTGGTEAFF	TGTGCCAGCAGCAGGCGGACAGGGGGGACTGAAGCTTTCTTT
TRBV5-8	.	15	TRBJ2-2	few	CASSLDRQGTGELFF	TGTGCCAGCAGCTTGGACCGCCAGGGCACCGGGGAGCTGTTTTTT
TRBV29-1	TRBD2	14	TRBJ2-1	once	CSVGKGLADNEQFF	TGCAGCGTTGGAAAGGGGCTAGCGGACAATGAGCAGTTCTTC
TRBV6-6	TRBD1	15	TRBJ1-6	once	CASKRQGSENSPLHF	TGTGCCAGCAAAAGACAGGGATCGGAGAATTCACCCCTCCACTTT
TRBV18	TRBD1	14	TRBJ1-1	.	CASSPEQGLTEAFF	TGTGCCAGCTCTCCAGAACAGGGGCTAACTGAAGCTTTCTTT
TRBV6-1	.	13	TRBJ2-6	.	CASSAQVVNVLTF	TGTGCCAGCAGTGCACAGGTAGTGAACGTCCTGACTTTC
TRBV7-8	.	13	TRBJ1-1	few	CASSLQGNTEAFF	TGTGCCAGCAGCTTACAGGGGAACACTGAAGCTTTCTTT
TRBV25-1	.	15	TRBJ2-3	.	CASTRALMGVDTQYF	TGTGCCAGCACCCGAGCACTCATGGGCGTAGATACGCAGTATTTT
TRBV7-6	TRBD1	17	TRBJ2-3	.	CASSYRQGPRSTDTQYF	TGTGCCAGCAGCTACAGACAGGGTCCCCGATCCACAGATACGCAGTATTTT
TRBV2	.	15	TRBJ2-5	.	CASSVRSRPPGSQYF	TGTGCCAGCAGTGTAAGAAGTCGGCCCCCGGGGAGCCAGTACTTC
TRBV5-1	.	15	TRBJ1-6	.	CASTPHLIGDSPLHF	TGCGCCAGCACCCCACATCTAATTGGAGATTCACCCCTCCACTTT
TRBV7-9	.	15	TRBJ2-2	.	CASEVGAGNTGELFF	TGTGCCAGCGAGGTAGGGGCAGGGAACACCGGGGAGCTGTTTTTT
TRBV7-8	.	15	TRBJ2-3	.	CASTIPGTPTDTQYF	TGTGCCAGCACCATACCCGGGACTCCCACAGATACGCAGTATTTT
TRBV29-1	TRBD2	15	TRBJ2-7	.	CSVPGLAGRPWEQYF	TGCAGCGTTCCGGGACTAGCGGGGCGCCCCTGGGAGCAGTACTTC
TRBV2	.	15	TRBJ1-2	few	CASSEIRTAVYGYTF	TGTGCCAGCAGTGAAATCCGGACAGCGGTCTATGGCTACACCTTC
TRBV27	TRBD1	18	TRBJ2-2	.	CASSFSQPGQEGTGELFF	TGTGCCAGCAGTTTCTCTCAACCGGGACAGGAAGGCACCGGGGAGCTGTTTTTT
TRBV5-1	.	15	TRBJ2-1	once	CASSPDPSSYNEQFF	TGCGCCAGCAGCCCAGACCCTAGCTCCTACAATGAGCAGTTCTTC
TRBV14	.	17	TRBJ1-4	.	CASSPYPKGMMAEKLFF	TGTGCCAGCAGCCCTTACCCCAAGGGGATGATGGCTGAAAAACTGTTTTTT
TRBV14	.	14	TRBJ2-5	few	CASSLGTAEETQYF	TGTGCCAGCAGCCTCGGGACTGCAGAAGAGACCCAGTACTTC
TRBV7-9	TRBD1	16	TRBJ2-2	once	CASSTGTGGNTGELFF	TGTGCCAGCAGCACAGGGACAGGGGGCAACACCGGGGAGCTGTTTTTT
TRBV25-1	.	14	TRBJ1-2	.	CASSESPSAGGYTF	TGTGCCAGCAGTGAATCCCCTTCGGCGGGCGGCTACACCTTC